This T cell receptor (beta chain) is from a study of blood T cells in healthy people across ages. Isolated PBMCs totaled at least 6 million in each sample. This CDR3 contains 14 residues. Germline lookup yields CDR1 MNHNY and CDR2 SVGAGI (reference sequence). A second roughly 6 to 12 cycle PCR used barcoded and J-beta primers. TCRdb fed the 5' RACE reads into MiXCR, producing one record per CDR3 protein. The table lists 750,000 to 850,000 distinct CDR3 sequences, 25% of them singletons. The sample was also reused in another study, on T cells of mothers and their children.

The TCR sequence derives from a boy between 10 and 17 years old in good health. This rearrangement joins TRBV6-6 to TRBJ2-5, with D perhaps matching TRBD2 (5 bases). The assigned J gene may be wrong: the sequence end matches TRBJ2-7 better. Material: blood. In nucleotides, the CDR3 is TGTGCCAGCAGTTATGAGGGAGTAACCTACGAGCAGTACTTC. Translated: CASSYEGVTYEQYF.